These 29 T cell receptor beta chains share one sample of origin, sequenced in a study of blood T cell repertoires in COVID-19 (TCRdb year 2020). Preparation of the library involved the immunoSEQ multiplex PCR assay. Sourced from immuneACCESS, this table was stored by TCRdb with only in-frame sequences that have V and J called. A share of the clones is absent; for the studies checked, an unresolved V gene accounts for under half, and the remainder has no known explanation. The sample table contains 150,000 to 200,000 clones; only one count was recorded for approximately 90% of them. Of the sample, approximately 5% falls within the top ten clones. The source material was peripheral blood. The receptors stem from a man aged 18-30 years with COVID-19, enrolled during active disease.

This clone was observed a single time. The chain combines TRBV11-2 with TRBJ2-7; D might be TRBD2 (7 bases). Germline V gives CDR1 SGHAT, CDR2 FQNNGV. The CDR3 has 13 residues. Trimming removed 5 bases at V and 2 bases at J, with 10 bases between. The CDR3 sequence is CASSRGATYEQYF. The CDR3 DNA reads as TGTGCCAGCAGCCGGGGGGCAACCTACGAGCAGTACTTC.

The chain employs TRBV19 and TRBJ2-1, with 7 bases that match TRBD2. Germline CDR1 reads LNHDA; CDR2 reads SQIVND (reference sequence). The CDR3 has 14 residues. The J segment lost 3 bases and the V segment lost 4 bases, leaving 3 bases of the junction unmatched. CDR3 DNA: TGTGCCAGTAGTACGGGGAGGGGCTACAATGAGCAGTTCTTC. It codes for CASSTGRGYNEQFF.

The J gene is TRBJ2-1, the V gene TRBV30; D gene ambiguous. Germline values: CDR1 GTSNPN, CDR2 SVGIG (reference sequence). The CDR3 has 17 residues. V was shortened by 0 bases and J by 0 bases, with 15 bases between the two germline ends. DNA of the CDR3: TGTGCCTGGAGTGTACGAGTAGGCGGTTCCTCCTACAATGAGCAGTTCTTC. Translating gives CAWSVRVGGSSYNEQFF. The full variable domain, rest sourced from reference TRBV30 and TRBJ2-1, is SQTIHQWPATLVQPVGSPLSLECTVEGTSNPNLYWYRQAAGRGLQLLFYSVGIGQISSEVPQNLSASRPQDRQFILSSKKLLLSDSGFYLCAWSVRVGGSSYNEQFFGPGTRLTVL.

The gene calls are TRBV3-1 (or the pseudogene TRBV3-2) and TRBJ2-7; 7 bases line up with TRBD1. The length of the CDR3 is 11 residues. V lost 3 bases and J lost 7; bases outside the gene matches: 0. CDR1 is LGHDT, CDR2 YNNKEL, per germline (reference sequence). The CDR3 nucleotides are TGTGCCAGCAGCCAGACAGGGGAGCAGTACTTC. This sequence encodes CASSQTGEQYF.

This chain joins TRBV25-1 and TRBJ1-3; weak D call: TRBD1 (5 bases). The V and J ends lost 9 bases and 1 base respectively, with 19 bases between them. The CDR3 covers 16 residues. Germline values: CDR1 MGHDK, CDR2 SYGVNS. CDR3 in DNA: TGTGCCAGACTTATGGGGGGAAATTTATCTGGAAACACCATATATTTT. It is translated as CARLMGGNLSGNTIYF.

The genes are TRBV6-1 and TRBJ2-7, with 9 bases identical to TRBD2. V trimming: 2 bases; J trimming: 5 bases; junction bases outside the gene matches: 7. Germline-derived CDR1 and CDR2 are MNHNS and SASEGT. The CDR3 is made up of 15 amino acids. CDR3 amino acids: CASSERGSGSDEQYF. CDR3 coding DNA: TGTGCCAGCAGTGAACGTGGTAGCGGGAGCGACGAGCAGTACTTC.

This chain uses TRBV7-2 with TRBJ2-7, with 10 positions matching TRBD2. Germline CDR1 is SGHTA and CDR2 is FQGNSA. V was clipped by 5 bases and J by 2 bases; unmatched bases: 3. CDR3 length equals 14 residues. CDR3 region: CASSRTSGTYEQYF. Written as DNA, the CDR3 is TGTGCCAGCAGCCGGACTAGCGGAACCTACGAGCAGTACTTC.

The chain joins TRBV5-6 to TRBJ1-5, with TRBD1 matching over 8 bases. Germline V CDR1 and CDR2: SGHDT, YYEEEE. The CDR3 runs to 16 residues. Trimming took 5 bases from V and 3 from J; bases not matched to a gene: 10. The DNA for the CDR3 is TGTGCCAGCAGTTTCTTCAGGGACAGGACCAATCAGCCCCAGCATTTT. Protein sequence: CASSFFRDRTNQPQHF.

The chain has TRBV30 and TRBJ2-1, with D possibly TRBD2 on 5 matching bases. Germline loops: CDR1 GTSNPN, CDR2 SVGIG (reference sequence). The CDR3 has 12 residues. Here the CDR3 DNA reads TGTGCGGGTGGGTGGGAGTACAATGAGCAGTTCTTC. Its protein product is CAGGWEYNEQFF.

V usage is TRBV15 and J usage is TRBJ1-5; D might be TRBD1 (5 bases). The CDR3 sequence is 15 residues long. CDR1 and CDR2 from the germline V gene are LNHNV and YYDKDF (reference sequence). With 0 bases removed from V and 7 bases from J, the gap between germline ends came to 13 bases. CDR3 nucleotide sequence: TGTGCCACCAGCAGAGATAGGGGCTCACGGCAGCCCCAGCATTTT. As protein: CATSRDRGSRQPQHF.

The chain joins TRBV5-1 to TRBJ2-1; 7 bases agree with TRBD1. Per germline, CDR1 SGHRS and CDR2 YFSETQ. V trimming: 1 base; J trimming: 6 bases; junction bases outside the gene matches: 4. The CDR3 length is 14 residues. CDR3 sequence: CASSLPTGFNEQFF. The CDR3 nucleotides are TGCGCCAGCAGCTTGCCGACAGGGTTCAATGAGCAGTTCTTC.

The chain employs TRBV28 and TRBJ1-2, with D maybe TRBD1 (5 bases). The CDR3 is 14 amino acids. Looked up from germline, CDR1 is MDHEN and CDR2 is SYDVKM. Trimming took off 2 bases at V and 4 bases at J, with 11 bases between the two ends. The DNA for the CDR3 is TGTGCCAGCAGTTTAAGATGGGGCAGCTATGGCTACACCTTC. This sequence encodes CASSLRWGSYGYTF.

The chain couples TRBV4-1 to TRBJ2-7; weak D call: TRBD2 (5 bases). V lost 1 base to trimming and J lost 3 bases, with 13 bases between them. Per germline, CDR1 MGHRA and CDR2 YSYEKL. CDR3 length: 15 amino acids. The CDR3 region has the DNA TGCGCCAGCAGCCAAGGACCACTAGTCGACTACGAGCAGTACTTC. Amino acids: CASSQGPLVDYEQYF.

The chain employs TRBV21-1 and TRBJ2-1; the D call in the table, TRBD1, was not verified against the DNA. TRBV21-1 is shown as a pseudogene. The CDR3 is 15 amino acids. The CDR3 DNA reads as TGTGCCAGCAGCAAATCAAGAACAGGGACCAATGAGCAGTTCTTC. It translates to CASSKSRTGTNEQFF.

V and J are TRBV4-3 and TRBJ1-5; D is ambiguous. Between the trimmed V and J ends, which lost 4 bases and 0 bases, there was a span of 10 bases. The CDR3 covers 15 residues. Germline V gene sequence: CDR1 LGHNA, CDR2 YSLEER. As DNA, the CDR3 is TGCGCCAGCAGCCGATCAATCTATAGCAATCAGCCCCAGCATTTT. Protein product: CASSRSIYSNQPQHF.

J is TRBJ2-1 and V is TRBV24-1, with TRBD2 identical over 15 bases. Trimming took 3 bases from V and 3 from J; bases not matched to a gene: 5. Germline V CDR1 and CDR2: KGHDR, SFDVKD. The CDR3 runs to 18 residues. The CDR3 nucleotides read TGTGCCACCAGTGATCCCCGGACTAGCGGGAGGGTCTACAATGAGCAGTTCTTC. Protein: CATSDPRTSGRVYNEQFF.

The DNA for the CDR3 is TGCGCCAGCAGCCAGGGGGTCCGACTAGCGGACCGCTCCTACAATGAGCAGTTCTTC. It is translated as CASSQGVRLADRSYNEQFF. V and J are TRBV4-3 and TRBJ2-1; TRBD2 matches at 9 bases. Germline CDR1 and CDR2: LGHNA and YSLEER. This CDR3 has 19 residues. V lost 3 bases to trimming and J lost 0 bases; unmatched junction nucleotides: 12.

The chain has TRBV7-9 and TRBJ1-1, with TRBD1 identical over 7 bases. The CDR3 runs 19 residues. Germline V gene data show CDR1 as SEHNR and CDR2 as FQNEAQ (reference sequence). Losses at the gene ends were 1 base for V and 0 bases for J; bases not matched to a gene: 14. Here the CDR3 reads CASSLVRPNRGFLNTEAFF. CDR3 DNA sequence: TGTGCCAGCAGCTTAGTTAGGCCCAACAGGGGCTTTCTGAACACTGAAGCTTTCTTT.

The V call is TRBV6-2 or TRBV6-3, the J call TRBJ2-7; no clear D. Germline values: CDR1 MNHEY, CDR2 SVGEGT. V lost 2 bases and J 3 bases, leaving 8 bases between the germline ends. CDR3 size: 13 residues. In nucleotides, the CDR3 is TGTGCCAGCAGTTACGCCCGGGTCTACGAGCAGTACTTC. Translating it yields CASSYARVYEQYF.

This clone has just a few counts. The chain combines TRBV18 with TRBJ2-5, with D perhaps TRBD2 (6 bases). The CDR3 is made up of 13 amino acids. CDR1 and CDR2 (germline): KGHSH, LQKENI. V was clipped by 2 bases and J by 5 bases, with 9 bases between them. The CDR3 protein is CASSPGGQETQYF. CDR3 DNA sequence: TGTGCCAGCTCACCAGGAGGGCAGGAGACCCAGTACTTC.

V gene TRBV5-1 combines with J gene TRBJ2-1, with 11 bases aligning to TRBD2. CDR3 length equals 18 residues. Germline V gives CDR1 SGHRS, CDR2 YFSETQ. V trimming: 2 bases; J trimming: 8 bases; junction bases outside the gene matches: 15. Here the CDR3 DNA reads TGCGCCAGCAGCTTAACTCGCCCGGTTACTAGCGGGAGCTATGAGCAGTTCTTC. This encodes CASSLTRPVTSGSYEQFF.

The rearrangement links TRBV7-6 to TRBJ1-1; tentative D call: TRBD1 (6 bases). The CDR3 runs to 17 residues. Trimming took off 3 bases at V and 0 bases at J, with 17 bases between the two ends. Germline V gene lookup returns CDR1 SGHVS and CDR2 FNYEAQ. The CDR3 here is CASSFNRERFMNTEAFF. The CDR3 DNA follows: TGTGCCAGCAGCTTTAACAGGGAACGATTCATGAACACTGAAGCTTTCTTT.

This sequence joins TRBV2 and TRBJ2-7; D possibly corresponds to TRBD1 (5 bases). CDR1 and CDR2 (germline): SNHLY, FYNNEI. V was shortened by 3 bases and J by 0 bases, with 15 bases between the two germline ends. This CDR3 comprises 16 residues. The chain's CDR3 is CASSDFVQGNSYEQYF. The CDR3 region has the DNA TGTGCCAGCAGTGATTTCGTGCAGGGTAACTCCTACGAGCAGTACTTC.

The chain recombines TRBV7-3 with TRBJ2-7; 14 positions agree with TRBD2. Germline-derived CDR1 and CDR2 are SGHTA and FQGTGA. The CDR3 extends over 17 amino acids. The V gene end was trimmed by 4 bases and the J gene end by 5 bases; junction bases not matched to a gene: 10. The CDR3 DNA reads as TGTGCCAGCAGCTCCCTAGGGACTAGCGGGAGCTTCCACGAGCAGTACTTC. Translated: CASSSLGTSGSFHEQYF.

J is TRBJ2-7 and V is TRBV5-1, with 7 bases matching TRBD1. Germline CDR1 is SGHRS and CDR2 is YFSETQ. The CDR3 length is 15 residues. Germline trimming cut 2 bases from V and 5 bases from J; bases unmatched to any gene: 10. The CDR3 sequence: CASSLNSDRVHEQYF. The CDR3 DNA reads as TGCGCCAGCAGCTTAAACTCCGACAGGGTCCACGAGCAGTACTTC.

The chain carries TRBV2 and TRBJ2-1; no firm D call. There are 15 residues in the CDR3. Germline V gives CDR1 SNHLY, CDR2 FYNNEI. Trimming pared 4 bases from V and 1 base from J, leaving 11 bases between. This chain's CDR3 is CASSGLPGSYNEQFF. CDR3 nucleotide sequence: TGTGCCAGCAGTGGACTCCCCGGGTCCTACAATGAGCAGTTCTTC.

This chain uses TRBV7-2 with TRBJ1-6; 7 bases match TRBD1. The CDR3 is made up of 18 amino acids. Germline V gene sequence: CDR1 SGHTA, CDR2 FQGNSA. After removal of 5 bases from V and 7 bases from J, the junction contained 17 bases not matched to a gene. This CDR3 reads CASSQLRGWSRGNSPLHF. The DNA of the CDR3 is TGTGCCAGCAGCCAATTAAGGGGGTGGTCCAGGGGGAATTCACCCCTCCACTTT.

This chain links TRBV6-6 with TRBJ1-2; 8 bases are a match to TRBD1. CDR1 MNHNY and CDR2 SVGAGI come from the germline V gene (reference sequence). The CDR3 has 13 residues. Germline trimming cut 6 bases from V and 8 bases from J; bases unmatched to any gene: 8. The CDR3 DNA reads TGTGCCAGCAGAATGACAGGGGTGGGCGGCTACACCTTC. Its protein product is CASRMTGVGGYTF.

The gene calls are TRBV18 and TRBJ1-1, with a possible D match to TRBD1 (5 bases). The germline V gene has CDR1 KGHSH and CDR2 LQKENI. CDR3 length: 15 amino acids. Between the trimmed V and J ends, which lost 3 bases and 0 bases, there was a span of 11 bases. The CDR3 loop reads CASSPNGGVNTEAFF. As DNA, the CDR3 is TGTGCCAGCTCACCGAATGGGGGGGTGAACACTGAAGCTTTCTTT. The full variable domain, completed using reference TRBV18 and TRBJ1-1, is NAGVMQNPRHLVRRRGQEARLRCSPMKGHSHVYWYRQLPEEGLKFMVYLQKENIIDESGMPKERFSAEFPKEGPSILRIQQVVRGDSAAYFCASSPNGGVNTEAFFGQGTRLTVV.